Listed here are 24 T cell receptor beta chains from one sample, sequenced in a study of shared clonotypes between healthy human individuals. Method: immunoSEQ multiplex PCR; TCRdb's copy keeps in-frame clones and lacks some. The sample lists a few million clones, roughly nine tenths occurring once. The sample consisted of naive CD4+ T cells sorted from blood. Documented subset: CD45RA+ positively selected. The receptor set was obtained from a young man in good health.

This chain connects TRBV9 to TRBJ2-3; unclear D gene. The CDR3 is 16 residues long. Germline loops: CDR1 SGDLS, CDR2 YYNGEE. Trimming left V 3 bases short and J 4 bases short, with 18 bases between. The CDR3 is CASSAPLEIQADTQYF. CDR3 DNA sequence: TGTGCCAGCAGCGCACCCCTGGAGATCCAGGCAGATACGCAGTATTTT.

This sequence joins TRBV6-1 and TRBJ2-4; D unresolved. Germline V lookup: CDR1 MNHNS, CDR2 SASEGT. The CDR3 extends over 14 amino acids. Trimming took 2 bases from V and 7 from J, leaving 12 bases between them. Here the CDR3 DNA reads TGTGCCAGCAGTGAACCCGTACCCGGTAACATTCAGTACTTC. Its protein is CASSEPVPGNIQYF.

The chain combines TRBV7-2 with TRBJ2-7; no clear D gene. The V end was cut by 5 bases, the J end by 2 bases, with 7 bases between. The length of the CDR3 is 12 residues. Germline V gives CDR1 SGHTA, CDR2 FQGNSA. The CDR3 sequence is CASSPDPYEQYF. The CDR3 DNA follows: TGTGCCAGCAGCCCGGATCCCTACGAGCAGTACTTC.

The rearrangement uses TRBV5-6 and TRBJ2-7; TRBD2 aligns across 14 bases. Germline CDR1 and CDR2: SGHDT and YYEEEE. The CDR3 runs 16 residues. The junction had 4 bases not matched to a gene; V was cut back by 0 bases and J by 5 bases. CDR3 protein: CASSLGPGLAGDEQYF. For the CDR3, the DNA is TGTGCCAGCAGCTTGGGGCCGGGACTAGCGGGAGACGAGCAGTACTTC.

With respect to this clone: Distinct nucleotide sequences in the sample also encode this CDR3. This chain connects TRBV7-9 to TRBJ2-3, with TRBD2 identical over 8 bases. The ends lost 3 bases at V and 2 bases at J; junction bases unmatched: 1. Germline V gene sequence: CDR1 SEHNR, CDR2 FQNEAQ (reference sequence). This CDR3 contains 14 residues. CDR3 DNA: TGTGCCAGCAGCTTGGGACTAGACACAGATACGCAGTATTTT. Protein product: CASSLGLDTDTQYF.

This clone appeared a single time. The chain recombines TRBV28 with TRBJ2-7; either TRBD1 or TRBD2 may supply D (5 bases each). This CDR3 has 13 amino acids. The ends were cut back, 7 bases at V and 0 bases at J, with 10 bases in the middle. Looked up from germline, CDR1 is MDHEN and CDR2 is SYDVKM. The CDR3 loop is CASKGTVSYEQYF. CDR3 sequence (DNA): TGTGCCAGCAAGGGGACGGTCTCCTACGAGCAGTACTTC.

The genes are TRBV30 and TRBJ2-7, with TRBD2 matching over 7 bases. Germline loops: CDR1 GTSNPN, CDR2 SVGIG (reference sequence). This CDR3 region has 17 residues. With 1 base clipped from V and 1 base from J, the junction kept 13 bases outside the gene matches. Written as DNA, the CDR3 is TGTGCCTGGAGTGCCTGGGGGAGGGGCGGGCTATCCTACGAGCAGTACTTC. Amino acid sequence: CAWSAWGRGGLSYEQYF.

The CDR3 DNA reads as TGCGCCAGCAGCCCTATCCAGACAGGGTGGAACGAAAAACTGTTTTTT. It codes for CASSPIQTGWNEKLFF. The V and J genes are TRBV4-1 and TRBJ1-4; 7 bases fit TRBD1. The germline gives CDR1 MGHRA, CDR2 YSYEKL. J was trimmed by 8 bases and V by 4 bases; bases with no gene match: 13. CDR3 length: 16 amino acids.

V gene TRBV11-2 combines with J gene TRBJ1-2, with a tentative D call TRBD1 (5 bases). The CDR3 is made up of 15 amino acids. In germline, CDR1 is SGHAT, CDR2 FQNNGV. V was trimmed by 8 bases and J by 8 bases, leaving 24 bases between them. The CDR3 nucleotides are TGTGCCAGCTCCTACGTTTCAGGGCCTAAAAACGGCTACACCTTC. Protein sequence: CASSYVSGPKNGYTF.

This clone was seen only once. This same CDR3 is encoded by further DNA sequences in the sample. Here the CDR3 DNA reads TGTGCCAGCTCACCCCCGTCGGGGGGAAACTATGGCTACACCTTC. This gives the protein CASSPPSGGNYGYTF. V and J are TRBV18 and TRBJ1-2; D might be TRBD1 (5 bases). The CDR3 consists of 15 residues. Trimming removed 3 bases at V and 2 bases at J, with 13 bases between. Germline CDR1 and CDR2: KGHSH and LQKENI.

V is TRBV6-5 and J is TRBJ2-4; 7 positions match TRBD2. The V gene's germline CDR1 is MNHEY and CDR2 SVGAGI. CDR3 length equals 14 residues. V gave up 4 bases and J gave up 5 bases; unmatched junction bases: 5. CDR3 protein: CASSSPGRQNIQYF. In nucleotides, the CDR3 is TGTGCCAGCAGTTCCCCCGGGAGGCAAAACATTCAGTACTTC.

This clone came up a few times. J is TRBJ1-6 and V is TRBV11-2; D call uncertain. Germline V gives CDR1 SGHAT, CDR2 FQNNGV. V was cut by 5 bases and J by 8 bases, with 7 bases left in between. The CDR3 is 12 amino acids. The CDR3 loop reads CASSLDHSPLHF. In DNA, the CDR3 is TGTGCCAGCAGCCTGGACCATTCACCCCTCCACTTT.

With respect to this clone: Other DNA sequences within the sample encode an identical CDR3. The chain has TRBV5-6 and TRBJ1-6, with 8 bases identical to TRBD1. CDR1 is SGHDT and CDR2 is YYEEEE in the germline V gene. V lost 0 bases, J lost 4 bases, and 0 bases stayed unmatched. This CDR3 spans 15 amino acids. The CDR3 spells CASSLGDRYNSPLHF. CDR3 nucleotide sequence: TGTGCCAGCAGCTTGGGGGACAGGTATAATTCACCCCTCCACTTT.

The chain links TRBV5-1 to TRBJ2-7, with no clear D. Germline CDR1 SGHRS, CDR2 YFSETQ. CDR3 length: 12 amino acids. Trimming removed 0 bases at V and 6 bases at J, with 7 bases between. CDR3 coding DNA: TGCGCCAGCAGCTTGGTAGGGCCCGAGCAGTACTTC. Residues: CASSLVGPEQYF.

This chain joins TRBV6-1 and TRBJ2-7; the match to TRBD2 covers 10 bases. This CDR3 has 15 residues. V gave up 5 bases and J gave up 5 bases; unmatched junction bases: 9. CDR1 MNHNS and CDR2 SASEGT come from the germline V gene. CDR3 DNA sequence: TGTGCCAGCAGTTCCCTAGCGGGAGCCGACAACGAGCAGTACTTC. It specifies CASSSLAGADNEQYF.

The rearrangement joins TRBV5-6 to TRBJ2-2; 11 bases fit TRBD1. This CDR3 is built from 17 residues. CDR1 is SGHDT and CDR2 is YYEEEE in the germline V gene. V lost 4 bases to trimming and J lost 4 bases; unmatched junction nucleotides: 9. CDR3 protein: CASSLRPGTGGTGELFF. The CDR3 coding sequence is TGTGCCAGCAGCCTGAGACCCGGGACAGGGGGCACCGGGGAGCTGTTTTTT.

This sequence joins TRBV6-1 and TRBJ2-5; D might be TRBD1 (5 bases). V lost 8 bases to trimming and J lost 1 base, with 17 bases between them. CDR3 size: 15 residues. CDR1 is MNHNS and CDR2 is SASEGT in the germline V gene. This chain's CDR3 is CASGSGPVLQETQYF. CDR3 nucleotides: TGTGCCAGCGGGTCAGGGCCAGTCCTCCAAGAGACCCAGTACTTC.

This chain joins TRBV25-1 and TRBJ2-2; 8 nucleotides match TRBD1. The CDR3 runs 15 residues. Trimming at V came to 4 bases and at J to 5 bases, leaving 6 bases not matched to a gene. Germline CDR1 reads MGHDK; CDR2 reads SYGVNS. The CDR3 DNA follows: TGTGCCAGCAGTGGAGGACAGGGTAGGACCGGGGAGCTGTTTTTT. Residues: CASSGGQGRTGELFF.

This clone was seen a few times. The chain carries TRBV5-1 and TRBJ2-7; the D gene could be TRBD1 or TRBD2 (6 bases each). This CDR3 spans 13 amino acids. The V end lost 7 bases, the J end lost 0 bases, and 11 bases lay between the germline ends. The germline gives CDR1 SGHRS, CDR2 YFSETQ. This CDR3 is CASGRDNSYEQYF. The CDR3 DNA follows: TGCGCCAGCGGGCGGGACAACTCCTACGAGCAGTACTTC.

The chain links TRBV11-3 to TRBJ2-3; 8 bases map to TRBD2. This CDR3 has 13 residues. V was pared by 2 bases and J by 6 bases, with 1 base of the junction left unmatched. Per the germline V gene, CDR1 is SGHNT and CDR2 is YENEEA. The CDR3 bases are TGTGCCAGCAGCTTACGGACTAGCGATACGCAGTATTTT. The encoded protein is CASSLRTSDTQYF.

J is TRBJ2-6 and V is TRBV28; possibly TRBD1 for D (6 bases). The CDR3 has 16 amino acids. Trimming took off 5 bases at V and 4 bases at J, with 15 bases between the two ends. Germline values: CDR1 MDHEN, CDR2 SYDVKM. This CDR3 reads CASSLLTGFGANVLTF. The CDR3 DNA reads TGTGCCAGCAGTCTTCTAACAGGGTTCGGGGCCAACGTCCTGACTTTC.

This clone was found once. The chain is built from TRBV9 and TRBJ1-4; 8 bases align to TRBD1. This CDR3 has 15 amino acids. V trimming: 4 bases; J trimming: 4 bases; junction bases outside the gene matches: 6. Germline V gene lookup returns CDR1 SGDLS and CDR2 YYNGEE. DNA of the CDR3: TGTGCCAGCAGCCCTACAGGGGGTTTTAATGAAAAACTGTTTTTT. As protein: CASSPTGGFNEKLFF.

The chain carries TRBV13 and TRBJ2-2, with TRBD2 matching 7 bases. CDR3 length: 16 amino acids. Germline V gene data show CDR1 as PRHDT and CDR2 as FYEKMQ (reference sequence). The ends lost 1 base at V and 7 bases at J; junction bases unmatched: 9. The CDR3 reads CASSLVTSGKVGELFF. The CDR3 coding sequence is TGTGCCAGCAGCTTAGTGACCAGCGGGAAGGTCGGGGAGCTGTTTTTT.

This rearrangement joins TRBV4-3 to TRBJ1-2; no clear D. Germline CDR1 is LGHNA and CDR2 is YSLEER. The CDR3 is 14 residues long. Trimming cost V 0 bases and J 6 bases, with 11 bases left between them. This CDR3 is CASSQDPGWDGYTF. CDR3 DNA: TGCGCCAGCAGCCAAGATCCCGGCTGGGATGGCTACACCTTC.